The rows below give T cell receptor beta chains drawn from one sample of a study of regulatory T cells in long-lasting Graves disease. TCRdb processed the multiplex PCR reads anew with MiXCR; each CDR3 protein has one entry. Seen here are about 540,000 distinct CDR3 sequences, approximately 12% observed once, and the top ten hold roughly 10%. In addition, the sample was reused for a study of T cells in Graves' hyperthyroidism and ophthalmopathy.

The sequences come from peripheral blood mononuclear cells (PBMCs), collected at new diagnosis, from a patient treated with antithyroid drugs. These TCRs come from a young man with Graves disease. CDR3s include the opening cysteine and the closing phenylalanine or tryptophan. The D gene is left open where the match is weak. Rows give clone size only sometimes, using once, few, many, or a class for an expanded clone.

abundance: many
j_gene: TRBJ2-3
d_gene: -
v_gene: TRBV27
CDR3aa: CASRRELGTDTQYF
CDR3nt: TGTGCCAGCCGAAGGGAGTTAGGCACAGATACGCAGTATTTT

abundance: many
j_gene: TRBJ1-2
d_gene: -
v_gene: TRBV20-1
CDR3aa: CSARDRGSRGYGYTF
CDR3nt: TGCAGTGCTAGAGATCGAGGGAGTCGCGGCTATGGCTACACCTTC

abundance: many
j_gene: TRBJ2-3
d_gene: -
v_gene: TRBV6-2/TRBV6-3
CDR3aa: CASSYSLETDTQYF
CDR3nt: TGTGCCAGCAGTTACTCCCTAGAAACAGATACGCAGTATTTT

abundance: many
j_gene: TRBJ2-5
d_gene: -
v_gene: TRBV3-1
CDR3aa: CASSQGWGFTQYF
CDR3nt: TGTGCCAGCAGCCAAGGGTGGGGCTTCACCCAGTACTTC

abundance: many
j_gene: TRBJ2-7
d_gene: -
v_gene: TRBV5-1
CDR3aa: CASSLITDPYYEQYF
CDR3nt: TGCGCCAGCAGCTTGATAACAGACCCCTACTACGAGCAGTACTTC

abundance: few
j_gene: TRBJ2-7
d_gene: TRBD2
v_gene: TRBV20-1
CDR3aa: CSGKTSGLPYEQYF
CDR3nt: TGCAGTGGAAAGACTAGCGGCCTGCCCTACGAGCAGTACTTC

abundance: many
j_gene: TRBJ2-1
d_gene: TRBD2
v_gene: TRBV2
CDR3aa: CASIPGASGSYEQFF
CDR3nt: TGTGCCAGCATTCCAGGGGCTAGCGGGAGCTATGAGCAGTTCTTC

abundance: many
j_gene: TRBJ2-5
d_gene: TRBD1
v_gene: TRBV19
CDR3aa: CASRPSDRGYQETQYF
CDR3nt: TGTGCCAGTAGGCCCTCCGACAGGGGCTACCAAGAGACCCAGTACTTC

abundance: many
j_gene: TRBJ2-1
d_gene: -
v_gene: TRBV5-8
CDR3aa: CASSPGTGTNYNEQFF
CDR3nt: TGTGCCAGCAGCCCCGGAACAGGGACGAACTACAATGAGCAGTTCTTC

abundance: many
j_gene: TRBJ2-7
d_gene: TRBD2
v_gene: TRBV28
CDR3aa: CASSFGLAGAYEQYF
CDR3nt: TGTGCCAGCAGTTTCGGGCTAGCGGGCGCTTACGAGCAGTACTTC

abundance: -
j_gene: TRBJ2-3
d_gene: TRBD1
v_gene: TRBV7-7
CDR3aa: CASSKNRGSTDTQYF
CDR3nt: TGTGCCAGCAGCAAAAACAGGGGGAGCACAGATACGCAGTATTTT

abundance: many
j_gene: TRBJ2-7
d_gene: -
v_gene: TRBV6-5
CDR3aa: CASSYLGGEREQYF
CDR3nt: TGTGCCAGCAGTTACCTCGGGGGTGAGAGAGAGCAGTACTTC

abundance: few
j_gene: TRBJ2-7
d_gene: -
v_gene: TRBV27
CDR3aa: CASKGVSSYEQYF
CDR3nt: TGTGCCAGCAAGGGAGTGAGCTCCTACGAGCAGTACTTC

abundance: many
j_gene: TRBJ2-3
d_gene: -
v_gene: TRBV7-9
CDR3aa: CASSLQGGRTTSTDTQYF
CDR3nt: TGTGCCAGCAGCTTACAGGGGGGCCGGACAACTAGCACAGATACGCAGTATTTT

abundance: few
j_gene: TRBJ2-3
d_gene: -
v_gene: TRBV7-3
CDR3aa: CASSPPPGRELSDTQYF
CDR3nt: TGTGCCAGCAGCCCCCCCCCCGGCAGGGAGCTCTCAGATACGCAGTATTTT

abundance: many
j_gene: TRBJ1-6
d_gene: -
v_gene: TRBV7-8
CDR3aa: CASFLGAGFNSPLHF
CDR3nt: TGTGCCAGCTTCCTGGGTGCGGGCTTTAATTCACCCCTCCACTTT

abundance: many
j_gene: TRBJ2-1
d_gene: -
v_gene: TRBV15
CDR3aa: CATSSSGYNEQFF
CDR3nt: TGTGCCACCAGCAGTTCAGGCTACAATGAGCAGTTCTTC

abundance: few
j_gene: TRBJ1-4
d_gene: TRBD1
v_gene: TRBV19
CDR3aa: CASKWTGNEKLFF
CDR3nt: TGTGCCAGTAAATGGACAGGGAATGAAAAACTGTTTTTT

abundance: -
j_gene: TRBJ1-5
d_gene: -
v_gene: TRBV5-5
CDR3aa: CASSAEGIREPQHF
CDR3nt: TGTGCCAGCAGCGCCGAAGGGATCCGAGAGCCCCAGCATTTT

abundance: -
j_gene: TRBJ1-2
d_gene: -
v_gene: TRBV19
CDR3aa: CASSPDKTHVSGGYTF
CDR3nt: TGTGCCAGTAGCCCCGACAAGACCCATGTTTCGGGTGGCTACACCTTC

abundance: many
j_gene: TRBJ1-2
d_gene: -
v_gene: TRBV29-1
CDR3aa: CSVEGKQNYGYTF
CDR3nt: TGCAGCGTTGAGGGGAAACAGAACTATGGCTACACCTTC

abundance: many
j_gene: TRBJ2-1
d_gene: -
v_gene: TRBV19
CDR3aa: CASSVQGPNEQFF
CDR3nt: TGTGCCAGTAGTGTACAAGGACCCAATGAGCAGTTCTTC

abundance: many
j_gene: TRBJ1-6
d_gene: -
v_gene: TRBV27
CDR3aa: CASTYRGPNSPLHF
CDR3nt: TGTGCCAGCACATATAGAGGACCGAATTCACCCCTCCACTTT

abundance: many
j_gene: TRBJ2-5
d_gene: -
v_gene: TRBV6-5
CDR3aa: CASSYDGVGVETQYF
CDR3nt: TGTGCCAGCAGTTACGATGGGGTAGGGGTGGAGACCCAGTACTTC

abundance: many
j_gene: TRBJ2-3
d_gene: TRBD2
v_gene: TRBV29-1
CDR3aa: CSGGLAGWTDTQYF
CDR3nt: TGCAGCGGGGGACTAGCGGGGTGGACAGATACGCAGTATTTT

abundance: many
j_gene: TRBJ1-1
d_gene: TRBD1
v_gene: TRBV18
CDR3aa: CASTTGGSEAFF
CDR3nt: TGTGCCAGCACGACAGGGGGCAGTGAAGCTTTCTTT

abundance: many
j_gene: TRBJ2-1
d_gene: -
v_gene: TRBV5-6
CDR3aa: CASSWRGRSSRQFF
CDR3nt: TGTGCCAGCAGCTGGAGGGGGCGGAGTTCCCGTCAGTTCTTC

abundance: many
j_gene: TRBJ2-2
d_gene: -
v_gene: TRBV2
CDR3aa: CASSPDLTGELFF
CDR3nt: TGTGCCAGCAGCCCAGACTTGACCGGGGAGCTGTTTTTT

abundance: many
j_gene: TRBJ2-5
d_gene: TRBD2
v_gene: TRBV11-2
CDR3aa: CASSQHVAGGQETQYF
CDR3nt: TGTGCCAGCAGCCAACATGTAGCGGGCGGCCAAGAGACCCAGTACTTC

abundance: many
j_gene: TRBJ2-1
d_gene: -
v_gene: TRBV27
CDR3aa: CASSSQAAGHYNEQFF
CDR3nt: TGTGCCAGCAGTTCTCAGGCGGCGGGCCACTACAATGAGCAGTTCTTC

abundance: many
j_gene: TRBJ2-7
d_gene: -
v_gene: TRBV11-2
CDR3aa: CASSSPAGNEQYF
CDR3nt: TGTGCCAGCAGCTCCCCAGCGGGTAACGAGCAGTACTTC

abundance: many
j_gene: TRBJ2-1
d_gene: -
v_gene: TRBV5-1
CDR3aa: CASSLGDARSNEQFF
CDR3nt: TGCGCCAGCAGCTTGGGGGACGCACGGAGCAATGAGCAGTTCTTC

abundance: many
j_gene: TRBJ2-1
d_gene: TRBD2
v_gene: TRBV20-1
CDR3aa: CSAQVVGGSSYNEQFF
CDR3nt: TGCAGTGCCCAAGTAGTAGGCGGGAGCTCCTACAATGAGCAGTTCTTC

abundance: -
j_gene: TRBJ2-5
d_gene: TRBD2
v_gene: TRBV7-8
CDR3aa: CASNSGLAGSQETQYF
CDR3nt: TGTGCCAGCAACTCCGGACTAGCGGGCTCTCAAGAGACCCAGTACTTC